This TCR beta chain was captured by sequencing in a study of T cell responses to AZD1222 COVID-19 vaccine. Second-dose intervals near 4 or 12 weeks were combined. Concerning this clone: The antigen is undetermined. This CDR3 is also generated by other DNA sequences in the sample.

The CDR3 is 12 residues long. Germline loops: CDR1 MDHEN, CDR2 SYDVKM. Trimming left V 2 bases short and J 4 bases short, with 6 bases between. Only in-frame clones appear in the TCRdb table, and some are missing; sequencing was by immunoSEQ multiplex PCR. The sample has 250,000 to 300,000 clones, 90% to 95% seen once. Study-wide results and caveats: It should be noted that donors were predominantly white British and more often female, and clonal diversity was possibly underestimated. CD4 TCRs associated with vaccination spanned spike, dominating at 160-218 and 743-854.

The sample in question was peripheral blood, obtained 28 days after the second AZD1222 dose. The TCR sequence derives from an adult who received the AZD1222 COVID-19 vaccine. The genes are TRBV28 and TRBJ2-7, with D possibly matching TRBD2 (6 bases). The DNA of the CDR3 is TGTGCCAGCAGTTTAGGGGGGTACGAGCAGTACTTC. Its translation: CASSLGGYEQYF.